The 13 T cell receptor beta chains below were found in one sample sequenced in a study of blood T cell repertoires in COVID-19. Method: immunoSEQ multiplex PCR; TCRdb's copy keeps in-frame clones and lacks some. The sample shows around 700,000 clones, approximately 90% of them seen only once. Sequences were obtained from peripheral blood. These receptors were taken from a woman aged 18-29 years with acute or convalescent COVID-19.

The rearrangement uses TRBV4-3 and TRBJ1-5; a weak D match, TRBD1 (5 bases). Between the trimmed V and J ends, which lost 4 bases and 3 bases, there was a span of 13 bases. In germline, CDR1 is LGHNA, CDR2 YSLEER. The CDR3 has 15 residues. The CDR3 DNA follows: TGCGCCAGCAGCCCAAGGAGACAGAACAATCAGCCCCAGCATTTT. It translates to CASSPRRQNNQPQHF.

This rearrangement joins TRBV13 to TRBJ2-3; 12 nucleotides match TRBD2. The J segment lost 2 bases and the V segment lost 6 bases, leaving 12 bases of the junction unmatched. Germline loops: CDR1 PRHDT, CDR2 FYEKMQ (reference sequence). The CDR3 totals 18 residues. As DNA, the CDR3 is TGTGCCAGCAGTGAGGCCCTCCTAGCGGGGGGGGTCACAGATACGCAGTATTTT. It specifies CASSEALLAGGVTDTQYF.

V and J are TRBV13 and TRBJ2-1, with TRBD2 matching over 9 bases. Germline loops: CDR1 PRHDT, CDR2 FYEKMQ (reference sequence). This CDR3 region has 15 residues. Losses at the gene ends were 4 bases for V and 3 bases for J; bases not matched to a gene: 4. In nucleotides, the CDR3 is TGTGCCAGCAGCTCTAGCGGGGATTACTACAATGAGCAGTTCTTC. Its translation is CASSSSGDYYNEQFF.

This clone was seen a single time. The chain couples TRBV6-5 to TRBJ1-1, with D unclear. Trimming removed 0 bases from V and 4 bases from J, with 9 bases in between. The germline CDR1 and CDR2 sequences are MNHEY and SVGAGI. The CDR3 length is 14 residues. The CDR3 loop reads CASSYSVSFTEAFF. CDR3 DNA: TGTGCCAGCAGTTACTCGGTCAGTTTCACTGAAGCTTTCTTT.

The gene calls are TRBV25-1 and TRBJ1-2; D remains ambiguous. The CDR3 is 15 amino acids. Trimming shortened V by 5 bases and J by 0 bases, and 13 bases separated the two germline ends. The germline gives CDR1 MGHDK, CDR2 SYGVNS. CDR3 bases: TGTGCCAGCAGTCCCCAGGCTACCACTAACTATGGCTACACCTTC. The encoded protein is CASSPQATTNYGYTF.

The chain uses TRBV29-1 and TRBJ1-4; TRBD1 is a possible D gene (5 bases). Germline CDR1 SQVTM, CDR2 ANQGSEA. This CDR3 is built from 12 residues. The V gene lost 7 bases and the J gene lost 8 bases, with 14 bases spanning the gap. CDR3 amino acids: CSAGDQGEKLFF. In DNA, the CDR3 is TGCAGCGCGGGAGACCAGGGCGAAAAACTGTTTTTT.

This rearrangement joins TRBV4-2 to TRBJ2-7; D unresolved. V was trimmed by 0 bases and J by 4 bases, leaving 16 bases between them. This CDR3 is 16 amino acids long. The germline V gene has CDR1 LGHNA and CDR2 YNFKEQ. CDR3 sequence: CASSQESPGFVYEQYF. The DNA for the CDR3 is TGTGCCAGCAGCCAAGAATCGCCAGGATTTGTGTACGAGCAGTACTTC.

As concerns this clone: The sample has other DNA sequences that encode this CDR3 too. The chain has TRBV12-3 or TRBV12-4 and TRBJ1-5; possible D gene TRBD1, 6 bases. The CDR3 runs to 12 residues. Trimming removed 7 bases at V and 4 bases at J, with 8 bases between. CDR3 nucleotide sequence: TGTGCCAGCACCCAGGGGAATCAGCCCCAGCATTTT. It is translated as CASTQGNQPQHF.

The rearrangement uses TRBV20-1 and TRBJ2-3; 9 bases match TRBD2. Per the germline V gene, CDR1 is DFQATT and CDR2 is SNEGSKA (reference sequence). The CDR3 is made up of 16 amino acids. The ends lost 3 bases at V and 5 bases at J; junction bases unmatched: 12. This CDR3 reads CSASPPGRGGQDTQYF. The CDR3 DNA follows: TGCAGTGCTAGTCCCCCTGGGCGGGGGGGGCAAGATACGCAGTATTTT.

This clone was observed once. This chain joins TRBV19 and TRBJ1-1; weak D call: TRBD1 (5 bases). Germline loops: CDR1 LNHDA, CDR2 SQIVND (reference sequence). The germline V and J ends were trimmed by 3 bases and 5 bases, with 13 bases remaining between them. The CDR3 is made up of 14 amino acids. CDR3 bases: TGTGCCAGTAGTATGAACAGGTTAGCAACTGAAGCTTTCTTT. This encodes CASSMNRLATEAFF. Full variable domain (rest looked up from reference TRBV19 and TRBJ1-1): DGGITQSPKYLFRKEGQNVTLSCEQNLNHDAMYWYRQDPGQGLRLIYYSQIVNDFQKGDIAEGYSVSREKKESFPLTVTSAQKNPTAFYLCASSMNRLATEAFFGQGTRLTVV.

V and J are TRBV6-1 and TRBJ2-2; D possibly corresponds to TRBD1 (6 bases). Trimming removed 2 bases at V and 0 bases at J, with 7 bases between. Germline V gives CDR1 MNHNS, CDR2 SASEGT. There are 15 residues in the CDR3. CDR3 DNA: TGTGCCAGCAGTGAACGGACAGCGAACACCGGGGAGCTGTTTTTT. Translated: CASSERTANTGELFF.

V usage is TRBV19 and J usage is TRBJ1-6; D call uncertain. This CDR3 region has 16 residues. In germline, CDR1 is LNHDA, CDR2 SQIVND (reference sequence). The V end lost 7 bases, the J end lost 0 bases, and 13 bases lay between the germline ends. The CDR3 region is CASTPAVSSYNSPLHF. CDR3 nucleotides: TGTGCCAGTACCCCGGCGGTGAGCTCCTATAATTCACCCCTCCACTTT. Based on the CDR3 plus reference TRBV19 and TRBJ1-6, the full variable domain is DGGITQSPKYLFRKEGQNVTLSCEQNLNHDAMYWYRQDPGQGLRLIYYSQIVNDFQKGDIAEGYSVSREKKESFPLTVTSAQKNPTAFYLCASTPAVSSYNSPLHFGNGTRLTVT.

The chain uses TRBV11-2 and TRBJ1-1; D may be TRBD1 (5 bases). V was shortened by 4 bases and J by 5 bases, with 14 bases between the two germline ends. In germline, CDR1 is SGHAT, CDR2 FQNNGV. This CDR3 spans 14 amino acids. The CDR3 loop is CASSSVAGRTEAFF. CDR3 coding DNA: TGTGCCAGCAGCTCCGTAGCAGGGCGGACTGAAGCTTTCTTT.